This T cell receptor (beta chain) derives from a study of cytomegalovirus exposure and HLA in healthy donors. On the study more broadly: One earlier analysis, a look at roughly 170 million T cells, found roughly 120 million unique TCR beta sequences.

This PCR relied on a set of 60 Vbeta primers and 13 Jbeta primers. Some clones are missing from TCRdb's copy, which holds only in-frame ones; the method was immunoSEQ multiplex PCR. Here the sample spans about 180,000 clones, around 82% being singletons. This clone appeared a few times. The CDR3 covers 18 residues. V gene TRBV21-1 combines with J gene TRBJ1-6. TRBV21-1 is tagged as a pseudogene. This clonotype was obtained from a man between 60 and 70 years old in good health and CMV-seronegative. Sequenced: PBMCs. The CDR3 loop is CASSKARGRGSYNSPLHF. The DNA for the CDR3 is TGTGCCAGCAGCAAGGCAAGAGGTCGGGGCTCCTATAATTCACCCCTCCACTTT.